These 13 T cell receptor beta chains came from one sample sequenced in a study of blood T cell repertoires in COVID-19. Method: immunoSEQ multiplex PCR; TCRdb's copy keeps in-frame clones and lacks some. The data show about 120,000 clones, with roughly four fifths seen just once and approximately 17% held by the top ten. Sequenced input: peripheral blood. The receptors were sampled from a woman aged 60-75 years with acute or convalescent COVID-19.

This chain's CDR3 is CSVKDRFTTEAFF. DNA of the CDR3: TGCAGCGTCAAGGACAGGTTTACCACTGAAGCTTTCTTT. The rearrangement joins TRBV29-1 to TRBJ1-1, with TRBD1 matching 7 bases. Germline V gene lookup returns CDR1 SQVTM and CDR2 ANQGSEA. With 6 bases clipped from V and 4 bases from J, the junction kept 8 bases outside the gene matches. The CDR3 loop spans 13 amino acids.

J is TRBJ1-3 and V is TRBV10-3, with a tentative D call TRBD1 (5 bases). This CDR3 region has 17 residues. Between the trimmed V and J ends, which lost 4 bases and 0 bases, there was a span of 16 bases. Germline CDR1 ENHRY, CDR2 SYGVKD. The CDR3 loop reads CAISGEKTDLSGNTIYF. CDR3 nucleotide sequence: TGTGCCATCAGTGGAGAAAAGACAGATCTCTCTGGAAACACCATATATTTT.

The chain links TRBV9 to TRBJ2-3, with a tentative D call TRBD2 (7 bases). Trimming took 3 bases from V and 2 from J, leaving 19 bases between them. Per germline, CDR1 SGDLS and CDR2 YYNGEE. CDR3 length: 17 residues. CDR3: CASSEPVEGGVTDTQYF. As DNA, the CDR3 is TGTGCCAGCAGCGAACCGGTTGAGGGGGGGGTCACAGATACGCAGTATTTT. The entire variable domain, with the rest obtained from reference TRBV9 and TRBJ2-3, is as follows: DSGVTQTPKHLITATGQRVTLRCSPRSGDLSVYWYQQSLDQGLQFLIQYYNGEERAKGNILERFSAQQFPDLHSELNLSSLELGDSALYFCASSEPVEGGVTDTQYFGPGTRLTVL.

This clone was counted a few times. CDR3 region: CASTKGTGETGELFF. The CDR3 DNA reads TGCGCCAGCACCAAGGGAACGGGGGAGACCGGGGAGCTGTTTTTT. V and J are TRBV5-1 and TRBJ2-2, with D possibly matching TRBD2 (6 bases). Germline loops: CDR1 SGHRS, CDR2 YFSETQ. V gave up 6 bases and J gave up 5 bases, with 17 bases separating them. CDR3 length: 15 amino acids.

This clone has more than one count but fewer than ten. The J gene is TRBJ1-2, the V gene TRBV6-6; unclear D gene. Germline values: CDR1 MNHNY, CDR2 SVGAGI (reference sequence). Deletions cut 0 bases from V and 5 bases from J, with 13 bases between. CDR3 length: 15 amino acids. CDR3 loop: CASSYSLSLPYGYTF. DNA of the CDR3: TGTGCCAGCAGTTACTCCCTAAGCCTTCCATATGGCTACACCTTC.

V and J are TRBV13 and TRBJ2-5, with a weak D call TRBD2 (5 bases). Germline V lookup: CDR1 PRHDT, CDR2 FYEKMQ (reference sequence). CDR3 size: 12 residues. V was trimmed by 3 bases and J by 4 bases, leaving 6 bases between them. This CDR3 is CASSLAGETQYF. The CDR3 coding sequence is TGTGCCAGCAGCTTGGCGGGAGAGACCCAGTACTTC. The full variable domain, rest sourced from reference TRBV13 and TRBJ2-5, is AAGVIQSPRHLIKEKRETATLKCYPIPRHDTVYWYQQGPGQDPQFLISFYEKMQSDKGSIPDRFSAQQFSDYHSELNMSSLELGDSALYFCASSLAGETQYFGPGTRLLVL.

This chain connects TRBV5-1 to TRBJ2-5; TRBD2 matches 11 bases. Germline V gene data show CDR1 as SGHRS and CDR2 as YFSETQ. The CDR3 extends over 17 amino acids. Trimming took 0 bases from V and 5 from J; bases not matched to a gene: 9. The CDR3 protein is CASSLGPSGGPTETQYF. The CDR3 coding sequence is TGCGCCAGCAGCTTGGGGCCTAGCGGGGGGCCGACGGAGACCCAGTACTTC. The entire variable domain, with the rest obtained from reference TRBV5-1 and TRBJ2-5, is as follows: KAGVTQTPRYLIKTRGQQVTLSCSPISGHRSVSWYQQTPGQGLQFLFEYFSETQRNKGNFPGRFSGRQFSNSRSEMNVSTLELGDSALYLCASSLGPSGGPTETQYFGPGTRLLVL.

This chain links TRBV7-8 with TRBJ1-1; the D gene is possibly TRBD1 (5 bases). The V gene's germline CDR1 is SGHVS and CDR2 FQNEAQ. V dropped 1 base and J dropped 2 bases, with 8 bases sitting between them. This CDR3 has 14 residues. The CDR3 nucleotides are TGTGCCAGCAGCTTAGTGGGGCGTAACACTGAAGCTTTCTTT. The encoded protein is CASSLVGRNTEAFF.

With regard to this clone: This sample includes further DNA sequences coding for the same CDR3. CDR3 in DNA: TGTGCCAGCAGTCTGAGGCAAGGCACTGAAGCTTTCTTT. Residues: CASSLRQGTEAFF. The chain couples TRBV7-2 to TRBJ1-1; D is uncertain. The germline V and J ends were trimmed by 6 bases and 4 bases, with 12 bases remaining between them. CDR3 length: 13 residues. Germline V lookup: CDR1 SGHTA, CDR2 FQGNSA. The entire variable domain, with the rest obtained from reference TRBV7-2 and TRBJ1-1, is as follows: GAGVSQSPSNKVTEKGKDVELRCDPISGHTALYWYRQSLGQGLEFLIYFQGNSAPDKSGLPSDRFSAERTGGSVSTLTIQRTQQEDSAVYLCASSLRQGTEAFFGQGTRLTVV.

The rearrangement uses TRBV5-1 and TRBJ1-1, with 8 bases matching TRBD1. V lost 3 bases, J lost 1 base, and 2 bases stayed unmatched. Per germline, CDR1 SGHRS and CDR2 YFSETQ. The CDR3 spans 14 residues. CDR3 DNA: TGCGCCAGCAGCTCTCAGGGGGCGAACACTGAAGCTTTCTTT. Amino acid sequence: CASSSQGANTEAFF.

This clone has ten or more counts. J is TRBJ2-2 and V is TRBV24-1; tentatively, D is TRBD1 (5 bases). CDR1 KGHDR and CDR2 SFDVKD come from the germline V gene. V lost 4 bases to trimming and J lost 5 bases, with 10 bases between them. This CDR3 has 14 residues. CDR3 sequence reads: CATSDFQGTGELFF. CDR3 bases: TGTGCCACCAGTGACTTCCAGGGAACCGGGGAGCTGTTTTTT.

CDR3 in DNA: TGTGCCAGCAGCGCCTGGAGCGGACAAGAGACCCAGTACTTC. It translates to CASSAWSGQETQYF. V is TRBV11-3 and J is TRBJ2-5; maybe TRBD2 (5 bases). There are 14 residues in the CDR3. Trimming cost V 5 bases and J 2 bases, with 12 bases left between them. Germline V gene lookup returns CDR1 SGHNT and CDR2 YENEEA.

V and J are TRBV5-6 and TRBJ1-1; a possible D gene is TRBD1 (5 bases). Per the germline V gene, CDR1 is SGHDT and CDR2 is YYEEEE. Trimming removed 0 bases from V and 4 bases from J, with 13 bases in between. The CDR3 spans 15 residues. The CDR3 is CASSLVGGAVTEAFF. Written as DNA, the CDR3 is TGTGCCAGCAGCTTGGTCGGAGGGGCGGTCACTGAAGCTTTCTTT.